This T cell receptor beta chain was observed in a study of shared clonotypes between healthy human individuals. Selected positively for CCR7 and CD45RO-negative, naive CD8 cells excluded terminally differentiated effector memory CD45RA+ cells. Trimming cost V 4 bases and J 1 base; bases outside gene matches: 3. This CDR3 region has 15 residues. CDR1 is MGHRA, CDR2 YSYEKL, per germline. Remarks on this clone: Other DNA sequences from this sample encode an identical CDR3 as well.

Repertoires were generated with immunoSEQ multiplex PCR, while TCRdb's copy carries only in-frame clones and drops some. Altogether roughly 2,000,000 clones are present, around 95% being singletons, with the ten largest covering under 2%. The chain carries TRBV4-1 and TRBJ1-1; TRBD1 aligns across 10 bases. The origin of this receptor is a man aged 18 to 29 in good health. Some clones in this sample may be carry-over from other donors' samples. Sequences were obtained from naive CD8+ T cells from PBMCs. This CDR3 reads CASSPWTGGNTEAFF. As DNA, the CDR3 is TGCGCCAGCAGCCCATGGACAGGGGGGAACACTGAAGCTTTCTTT.